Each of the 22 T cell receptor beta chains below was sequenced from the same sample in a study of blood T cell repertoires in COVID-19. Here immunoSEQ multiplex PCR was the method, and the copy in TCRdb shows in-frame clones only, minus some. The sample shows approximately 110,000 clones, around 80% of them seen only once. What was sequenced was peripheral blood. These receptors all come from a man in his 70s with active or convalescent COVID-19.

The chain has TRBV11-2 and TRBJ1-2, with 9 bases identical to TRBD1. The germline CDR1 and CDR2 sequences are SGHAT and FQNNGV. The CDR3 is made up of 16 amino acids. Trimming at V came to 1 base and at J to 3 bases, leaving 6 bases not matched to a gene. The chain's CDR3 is CASSLVGTGSDYGYTF. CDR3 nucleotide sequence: TGTGCCAGCAGCTTAGTGGGGACAGGGTCGGACTATGGCTACACCTTC.

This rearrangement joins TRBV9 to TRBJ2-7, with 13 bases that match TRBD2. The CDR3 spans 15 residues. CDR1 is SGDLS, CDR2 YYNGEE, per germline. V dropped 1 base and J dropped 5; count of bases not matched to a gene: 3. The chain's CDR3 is CASSVTSGGAHEQYF. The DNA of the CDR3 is TGTGCCAGCAGCGTAACTAGCGGGGGGGCCCACGAGCAGTACTTC.

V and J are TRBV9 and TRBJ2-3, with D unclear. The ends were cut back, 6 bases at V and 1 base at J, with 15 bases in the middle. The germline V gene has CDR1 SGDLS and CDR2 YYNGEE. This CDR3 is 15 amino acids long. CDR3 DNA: TGTGCCAGCACCTCCTGGAGCTCAGGCACAGATACGCAGTATTTT. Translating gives CASTSWSSGTDTQYF.

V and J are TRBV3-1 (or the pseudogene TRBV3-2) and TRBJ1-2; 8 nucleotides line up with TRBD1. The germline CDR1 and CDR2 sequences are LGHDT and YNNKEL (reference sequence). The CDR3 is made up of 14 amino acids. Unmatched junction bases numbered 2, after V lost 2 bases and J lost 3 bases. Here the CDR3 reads CASSQHRGDYGYTF. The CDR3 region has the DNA TGTGCCAGCAGCCAACACAGGGGGGACTATGGCTACACCTTC.

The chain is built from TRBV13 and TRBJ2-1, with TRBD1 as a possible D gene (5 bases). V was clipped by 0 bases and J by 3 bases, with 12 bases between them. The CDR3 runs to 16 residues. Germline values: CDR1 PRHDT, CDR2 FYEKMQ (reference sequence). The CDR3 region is CASSLGPQGYYNEQFF. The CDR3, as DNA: TGTGCCAGCAGCTTAGGACCCCAGGGTTACTACAATGAGCAGTTCTTC.

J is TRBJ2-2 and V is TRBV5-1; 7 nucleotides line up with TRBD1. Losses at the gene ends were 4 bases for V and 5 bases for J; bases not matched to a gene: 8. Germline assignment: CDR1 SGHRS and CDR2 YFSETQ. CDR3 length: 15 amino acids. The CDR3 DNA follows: TGCGCCAGCAGCCCTGACAGGGCCCAAACCGGGGAGCTGTTTTTT. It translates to CASSPDRAQTGELFF.

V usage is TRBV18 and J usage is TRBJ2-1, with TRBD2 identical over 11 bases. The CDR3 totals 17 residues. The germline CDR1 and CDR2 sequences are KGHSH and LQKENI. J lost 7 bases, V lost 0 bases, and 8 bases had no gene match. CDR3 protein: CASSPPGPTSGGNEQFF. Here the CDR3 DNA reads TGTGCCAGCTCACCACCGGGCCCCACTAGCGGGGGAAATGAGCAGTTCTTC.

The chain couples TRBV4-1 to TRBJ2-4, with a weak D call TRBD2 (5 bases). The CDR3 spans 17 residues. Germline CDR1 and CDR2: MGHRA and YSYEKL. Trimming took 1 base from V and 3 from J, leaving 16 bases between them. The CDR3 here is CASSQGERAFGKNIQYF. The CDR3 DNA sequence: TGCGCCAGCAGCCAAGGAGAGAGGGCATTTGGCAAAAACATTCAGTACTTC.

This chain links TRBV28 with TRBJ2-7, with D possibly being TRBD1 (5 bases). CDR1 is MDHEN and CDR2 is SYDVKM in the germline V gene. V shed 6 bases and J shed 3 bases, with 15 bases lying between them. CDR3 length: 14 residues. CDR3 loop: CASSERQYSYEQYF. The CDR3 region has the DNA TGTGCCAGCAGCGAACGACAGTATAGCTACGAGCAGTACTTC.

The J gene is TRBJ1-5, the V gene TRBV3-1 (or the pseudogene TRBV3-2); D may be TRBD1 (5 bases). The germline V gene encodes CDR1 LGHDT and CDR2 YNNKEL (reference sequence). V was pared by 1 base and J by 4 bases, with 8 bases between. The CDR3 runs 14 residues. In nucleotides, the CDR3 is TGTGCCAGCAGCCAAGGGGGCCGGAATCAGCCCCAGCATTTT. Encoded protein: CASSQGGRNQPQHF.

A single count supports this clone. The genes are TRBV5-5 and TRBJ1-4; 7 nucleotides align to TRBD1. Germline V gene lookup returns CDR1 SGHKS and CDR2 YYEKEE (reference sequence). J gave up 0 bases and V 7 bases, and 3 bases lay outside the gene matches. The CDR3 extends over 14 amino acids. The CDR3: CASSQGATNEKLFF. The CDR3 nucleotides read TGTGCCAGCTCCCAGGGGGCAACTAATGAAAAACTGTTTTTT.

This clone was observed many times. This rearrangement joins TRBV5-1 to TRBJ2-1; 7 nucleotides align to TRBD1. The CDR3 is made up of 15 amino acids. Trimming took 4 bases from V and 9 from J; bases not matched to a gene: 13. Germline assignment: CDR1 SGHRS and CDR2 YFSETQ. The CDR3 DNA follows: TGCGCCAGCAGCCCAGCTAGACAGGGAAAGGGTGAGCAGTTCTTC. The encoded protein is CASSPARQGKGEQFF.

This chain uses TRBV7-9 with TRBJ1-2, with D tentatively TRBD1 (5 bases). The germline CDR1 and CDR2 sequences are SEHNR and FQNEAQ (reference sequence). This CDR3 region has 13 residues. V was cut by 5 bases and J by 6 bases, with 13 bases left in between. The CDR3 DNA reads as TGTGCCAGCAGCCGACCGGGACTCGATGGCTACACCTTC. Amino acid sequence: CASSRPGLDGYTF.

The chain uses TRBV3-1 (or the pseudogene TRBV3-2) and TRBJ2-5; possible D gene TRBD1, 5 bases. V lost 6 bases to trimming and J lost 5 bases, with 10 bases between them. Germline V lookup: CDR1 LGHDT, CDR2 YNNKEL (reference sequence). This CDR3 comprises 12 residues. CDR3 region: CASRLGVETQYF. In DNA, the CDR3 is TGTGCCAGCAGGCTAGGGGTGGAGACCCAGTACTTC.

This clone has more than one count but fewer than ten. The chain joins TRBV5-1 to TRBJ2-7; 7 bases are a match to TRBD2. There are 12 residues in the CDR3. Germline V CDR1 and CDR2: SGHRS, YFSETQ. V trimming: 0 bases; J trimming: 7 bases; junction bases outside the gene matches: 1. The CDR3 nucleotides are TGCGCCAGCAGCTTGGCCGGGGGGGAGCAGTACTTC. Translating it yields CASSLAGGEQYF.

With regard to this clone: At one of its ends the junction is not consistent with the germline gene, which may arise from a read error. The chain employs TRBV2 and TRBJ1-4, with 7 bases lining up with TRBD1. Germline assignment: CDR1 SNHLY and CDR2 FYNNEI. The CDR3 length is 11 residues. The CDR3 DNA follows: TGTGCCAGCAGTGGGGACGGGACAGCCCTTTTT. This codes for CASSGDGTALF.

CDR3 in amino acids: CASSPRLAGAEETQYF. CDR3 coding DNA: TGTGCCAGCTCACCCAGACTAGCGGGAGCCGAAGAGACCCAGTACTTC. This chain connects TRBV18 to TRBJ2-5, with 12 bases matching TRBD2. This CDR3 has 16 amino acids. With 3 bases clipped from V and 3 bases from J, the junction kept 5 bases outside the gene matches. Germline V gene sequence: CDR1 KGHSH, CDR2 LQKENI. The whole variable domain, remainder taken from reference TRBV18 and TRBJ2-5, is NAGVMQNPRHLVRRRGQEARLRCSPMKGHSHVYWYRQLPEEGLKFMVYLQKENIIDESGMPKERFSAEFPKEGPSILRIQQVVRGDSAAYFCASSPRLAGAEETQYFGPGTRLLVL.

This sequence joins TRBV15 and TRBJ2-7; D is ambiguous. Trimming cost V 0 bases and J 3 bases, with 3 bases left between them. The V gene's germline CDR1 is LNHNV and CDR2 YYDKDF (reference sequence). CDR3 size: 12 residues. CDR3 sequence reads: CATSREYYEQYF. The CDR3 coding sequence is TGTGCCACCAGCAGAGAATACTACGAGCAGTACTTC.

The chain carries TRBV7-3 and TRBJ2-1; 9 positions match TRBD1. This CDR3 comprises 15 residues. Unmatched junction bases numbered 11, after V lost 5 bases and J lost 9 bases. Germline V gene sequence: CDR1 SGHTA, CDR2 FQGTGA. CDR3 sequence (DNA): TGTGCCAGCAGCACACAGACAGGGGGAAGGGGTGAGCAGTTCTTC. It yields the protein CASSTQTGGRGEQFF.

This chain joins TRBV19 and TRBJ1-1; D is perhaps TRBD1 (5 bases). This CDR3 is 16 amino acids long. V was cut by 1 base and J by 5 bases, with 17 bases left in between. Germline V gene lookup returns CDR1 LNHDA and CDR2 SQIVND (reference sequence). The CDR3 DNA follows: TGTGCCAGTAGTATAGTGACGGGGGGACGGGGGACTGAAGCTTTCTTT. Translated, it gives CASSIVTGGRGTEAFF.

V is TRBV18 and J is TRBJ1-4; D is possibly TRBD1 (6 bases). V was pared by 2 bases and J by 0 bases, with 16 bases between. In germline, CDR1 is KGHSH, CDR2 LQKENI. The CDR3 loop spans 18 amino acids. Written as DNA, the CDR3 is TGTGCCAGCTCACCAGTCACGGCAGGGGATGCAACTAATGAAAAACTGTTTTTT. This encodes CASSPVTAGDATNEKLFF.

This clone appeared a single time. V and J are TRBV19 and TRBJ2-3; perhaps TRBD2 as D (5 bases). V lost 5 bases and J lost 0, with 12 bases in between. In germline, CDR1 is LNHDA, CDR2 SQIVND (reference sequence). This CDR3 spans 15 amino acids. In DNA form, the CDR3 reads TGTGCCAGTAGTTGGAGAGGGTATAGCACAGATACGCAGTATTTT. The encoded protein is CASSWRGYSTDTQYF.